The text below deals with one TCR beta chain. The antigen remains undetermined. The germline V gene has CDR1 MGHRA and CDR2 YSYEKL. The CDR3 runs 14 residues. The authors gated naive CD8+ T cells as CD45RO-CCR7+CD27+CD95-. The source of the sample is a study of CXCR3-negative and CXCR3-positive naive CD8 T cells. In the study overall: Libraries each contributed about 1.5 +/- 0.3 million TRB reads, for around 140 million in total. Study-wide findings and caveats: Both of the naive subsets showed about the same high diversity, but memory CD8+ cells had much less. Higher TRB CDR3 hydrophobicity marked CXCR3-positive naive cells relative to CXCR3-negative naive cells. Once cells were cryopreserved, CXCR3 expression went down partly, and most assays used fresh PBMCs.

5' RACE that incorporated UMI labels was used to prepare the TRB cDNA libraries. TCRdb reprocessed the 5' RACE reads, keeping one entry per CDR3 protein, no DNA. The specimen's table records about 130,000 distinct CDR3 sequences. The chain is built from TRBV4-1 and TRBJ1-6. Sequences were obtained from naive CXCR3+ CD8+ T cells from blood. Subset denoted: CD45RO-CCR7+CD27+CD95- naive CD8+ T cells expressing CXCR3 (TNR3+). This sequence was found in a human donor in good health. Some clones in this sample may be carry-over from other donors' samples. This CDR3 is CASSQGPNNSHLHF.